This is a list of T cell receptor beta chains from one sample in a study of T cell changes during pregnancy in multiple sclerosis. The assay was immunoSEQ multiplex PCR, and TCRdb's table has in-frame clones only and misses some. The sample carries 65,000 to 85,000 clones, approximately 94% recorded once. Sequenced material: CD4+ T cells from peripheral blood mononuclear cells, taken before pregnancy. Source of these receptors: a female donor with multiple sclerosis, enrolled in a pregnancy study. Each CDR3 is given with its conserved first and last residue. D genes are given only for firm matches. Rows give clone size only sometimes, using once, few, many, or a class for an expanded clone.

clone_size: NA
v_call: TRBV28
j_call: TRBJ2-2
cdr3_length: 19
d_call: TRBD2
cdr3_aa: CASSATPTSGRNGAGELFF
cdr3_nt: TGTGCCAGCAGTGCGACCCCGACTAGCGGGCGCAATGGAGCGGGGGAGCTGTTTTTT

clone_size: NA
v_call: TRBV7-2
j_call: TRBJ2-1
cdr3_length: 14
d_call: NA
cdr3_aa: CASTLYGRYNEQFF
cdr3_nt: TGTGCCAGCACCCTTTACGGGAGATACAATGAGCAGTTCTTC

clone_size: NA
v_call: TRBV28
j_call: TRBJ1-5
cdr3_length: 13
d_call: NA
cdr3_aa: CASSSGGNQPQHF
cdr3_nt: TGTGCCAGCAGTTCGGGAGGAAATCAGCCCCAGCATTTT

clone_size: NA
v_call: TRBV4-1
j_call: TRBJ1-1
cdr3_length: 18
d_call: NA
cdr3_aa: CASSPLGVGLISNTEAFF
cdr3_nt: TGCGCCAGCAGCCCCCTGGGCGTTGGCCTTATTTCGAACACTGAAGCTTTCTTT

clone_size: NA
v_call: TRBV28
j_call: TRBJ1-2
cdr3_length: 13
d_call: NA
cdr3_aa: CASSFGQSYGYTF
cdr3_nt: TGTGCCAGCAGTTTTGGGCAGAGCTATGGCTACACCTTC

clone_size: once
v_call: TRBV11-2
j_call: TRBJ2-5
cdr3_length: 14
d_call: NA
cdr3_aa: CASSSLRGLGTQYF
cdr3_nt: TGTGCCAGCAGCTCCTTGCGGGGACTCGGGACCCAGTACTTC

clone_size: NA
v_call: TRBV19
j_call: TRBJ1-2
cdr3_length: 13
d_call: TRBD1
cdr3_aa: CASSIDREDGYTF
cdr3_nt: TGTGCCAGTAGTATTGACAGGGAGGATGGCTACACCTTC

clone_size: NA
v_call: TRBV6-1
j_call: TRBJ1-1
cdr3_length: 13
d_call: NA
cdr3_aa: CASSPQGDTEAFF
cdr3_nt: TGTGCCAGCAGTCCACAGGGCGACACTGAAGCTTTCTTT

clone_size: NA
v_call: TRBV2
j_call: TRBJ2-4
cdr3_length: 16
d_call: NA
cdr3_aa: CASSELVSLAKNIQYF
cdr3_nt: TGTGCCAGCAGTGAATTGGTCAGTCTAGCCAAAAACATTCAGTACTTC

clone_size: NA
v_call: TRBV10-3
j_call: TRBJ2-7
cdr3_length: 15
d_call: NA
cdr3_aa: CAISDDRLARYEQYF
cdr3_nt: TGTGCCATCAGTGATGATCGGCTAGCCAGGTACGAGCAGTACTTC

clone_size: NA
v_call: TRBV5-1
j_call: TRBJ2-7
cdr3_length: 13
d_call: TRBD1
cdr3_aa: CASSRTGSYEQYF
cdr3_nt: TGCGCCAGCAGCCGGACAGGATCCTACGAGCAGTACTTC

clone_size: NA
v_call: TRBV10-3
j_call: TRBJ2-1
cdr3_length: 13
d_call: TRBD2
cdr3_aa: CAITRGGGNEQFF
cdr3_nt: TGTGCCATCACCCGGGGGGGTGGTAATGAGCAGTTCTTC

clone_size: NA
v_call: TRBV30
j_call: TRBJ2-2
cdr3_length: 15
d_call: NA
cdr3_aa: CAWSPLDSNTGELFF
cdr3_nt: TGTGCCTGGAGTCCTCTCGACAGTAACACCGGGGAGCTGTTTTTT

clone_size: once
v_call: TRBV11-3
j_call: TRBJ2-1
cdr3_length: 13
d_call: NA
cdr3_aa: CASSFTSGGEQFF
cdr3_nt: TGTGCCAGCAGCTTTACCAGCGGAGGCGAGCAGTTCTTC

clone_size: NA
v_call: TRBV5-4
j_call: TRBJ2-5
cdr3_length: 17
d_call: TRBD2
cdr3_aa: CASSLPGRAGSQETQYF
cdr3_nt: TGTGCCAGCAGCCTCCCAGGACGAGCGGGAAGCCAAGAGACCCAGTACTTC

clone_size: NA
v_call: TRBV29-1
j_call: TRBJ1-1
cdr3_length: 14
d_call: NA
cdr3_aa: CSVAERTANTEAFF
cdr3_nt: TGCAGCGTCGCGGAGCGGACAGCGAACACTGAAGCTTTCTTT

clone_size: NA
v_call: TRBV5-6
j_call: TRBJ1-1
cdr3_length: 14
d_call: TRBD1
cdr3_aa: CASSGDRAGTEAFF
cdr3_nt: TGTGCCAGCAGCGGGGACAGGGCGGGGACTGAAGCTTTCTTT

clone_size: once
v_call: TRBV7-6
j_call: TRBJ2-3
cdr3_length: 15
d_call: TRBD2
cdr3_aa: CASSTGGAGTDTQYF
cdr3_nt: TGTGCCAGCAGCACCGGGGGGGCCGGTACAGATACGCAGTATTTT

clone_size: NA
v_call: TRBV5-1
j_call: TRBJ1-2
cdr3_length: 14
d_call: TRBD1
cdr3_aa: CASSFGTVNYGYTF
cdr3_nt: TGCGCCAGCAGCTTCGGGACAGTTAACTATGGCTACACCTTC

clone_size: NA
v_call: TRBV30
j_call: TRBJ2-1
cdr3_length: 15
d_call: NA
cdr3_aa: CAWSLRVLDGNEQFF
cdr3_nt: TGTGCCTGGAGTCTCCGGGTCCTCGATGGGAATGAGCAGTTCTTC

clone_size: NA
v_call: TRBV18
j_call: TRBJ2-7
cdr3_length: 17
d_call: TRBD1
cdr3_aa: CASSPRRDSGGFYEQYF
cdr3_nt: TGTGCCAGCTCACCACGTCGGGATTCAGGGGGATTCTACGAGCAGTACTTC

clone_size: NA
v_call: TRBV7-2
j_call: TRBJ1-6
cdr3_length: 16
d_call: TRBD1
cdr3_aa: CASSFSGQGENSPLHF
cdr3_nt: TGTGCCAGCAGCTTTTCGGGACAGGGGGAAAATTCACCCCTCCACTTT

clone_size: NA
v_call: TRBV5-6
j_call: TRBJ1-5
cdr3_length: 13
d_call: NA
cdr3_aa: CASSLGGGQPQHF
cdr3_nt: TGTGCCAGCAGCTTGGGCGGCGGACAGCCCCAGCATTTT

clone_size: NA
v_call: TRBV28
j_call: TRBJ1-2
cdr3_length: 13
d_call: NA
cdr3_aa: CASTPPLVYGYTF
cdr3_nt: TGTGCCAGCACCCCTCCGTTAGTCTATGGCTACACCTTC

clone_size: once
v_call: TRBV19
j_call: TRBJ1-6
cdr3_length: 15
d_call: NA
cdr3_aa: CASSMPTWPNSPLHF
cdr3_nt: TGTGCCAGTAGTATGCCAACATGGCCTAATTCACCCCTCCACTTT

clone_size: NA
v_call: TRBV19
j_call: TRBJ2-3
cdr3_length: 15
d_call: NA
cdr3_aa: CASSISGASTDTQYF
cdr3_nt: TGTGCCAGTAGTATATCCGGAGCTAGCACAGATACGCAGTATTTT

clone_size: once
v_call: TRBV11-3
j_call: TRBJ2-7
cdr3_length: 13
d_call: TRBD1
cdr3_aa: CASSTGQGFEQYF
cdr3_nt: TGTGCCAGCAGCACCGGACAGGGGTTCGAGCAGTACTTC

clone_size: NA
v_call: TRBV28
j_call: TRBJ1-4
cdr3_length: 14
d_call: TRBD1
cdr3_aa: CASSGTANNEKLFF
cdr3_nt: TGTGCCAGCTCGGGGACAGCTAATAATGAAAAACTGTTTTTT

clone_size: NA
v_call: TRBV19
j_call: TRBJ2-5
cdr3_length: 16
d_call: TRBD2
cdr3_aa: CASKRTSGSPWETQYF
cdr3_nt: TGTGCCAGTAAGCGGACTAGCGGATCCCCGTGGGAGACCCAGTACTTC

clone_size: NA
v_call: TRBV6-6
j_call: TRBJ2-5
cdr3_length: 14
d_call: NA
cdr3_aa: CASSLNLAGETQYF
cdr3_nt: TGTGCCAGCAGTTTAAATCTAGCTGGAGAGACCCAGTACTTC

clone_size: NA
v_call: TRBV5-1
j_call: TRBJ1-1
cdr3_length: 15
d_call: NA
cdr3_aa: CASSWGGAMNTEAFF
cdr3_nt: TGCGCCAGCAGCTGGGGGGGAGCCATGAACACTGAAGCTTTCTTT

clone_size: NA
v_call: TRBV7-8
j_call: TRBJ2-2
cdr3_length: 18
d_call: TRBD2
cdr3_aa: CASSPRTSGSVSTGELFF
cdr3_nt: TGTGCCAGCAGCCCTAGGACTAGCGGGAGCGTGTCCACCGGGGAGCTGTTTTTT

clone_size: NA
v_call: TRBV19
j_call: TRBJ2-1
cdr3_length: 15
d_call: NA
cdr3_aa: CASSIIRGSYNEQFF
cdr3_nt: TGTGCCAGTAGTATAATACGAGGCTCCTACAATGAGCAGTTCTTC

clone_size: NA
v_call: TRBV19
j_call: TRBJ2-2
cdr3_length: 16
d_call: NA
cdr3_aa: CASSPRVPPHTGELFF
cdr3_nt: TGTGCCAGTAGTCCCAGGGTACCCCCGCACACCGGGGAGCTGTTTTTT

clone_size: NA
v_call: TRBV19
j_call: TRBJ1-2
cdr3_length: 11
d_call: NA
cdr3_aa: CASSGSYGYTF
cdr3_nt: TGTGCCAGTAGCGGGAGCTATGGCTACACCTTC

clone_size: NA
v_call: TRBV27
j_call: TRBJ1-1
cdr3_length: 15
d_call: TRBD1
cdr3_aa: CASSIRDRGDTEAFF
cdr3_nt: TGTGCCAGCAGCATCCGGGACAGGGGAGATACTGAAGCTTTCTTT

clone_size: NA
v_call: TRBV30
j_call: TRBJ2-7
cdr3_length: 16
d_call: TRBD1
cdr3_aa: CAWSVLGQGIGNEQYF
cdr3_nt: TGTGCCTGGAGTGTACTCGGACAGGGGATAGGAAACGAGCAGTACTTC

clone_size: few
v_call: TRBV11-2
j_call: TRBJ2-7
cdr3_length: 15
d_call: NA
cdr3_aa: CASSTAWAPEGEQYF
cdr3_nt: TGTGCCAGCAGCACCGCGTGGGCTCCGGAGGGCGAGCAGTACTTC

clone_size: NA
v_call: TRBV29-1
j_call: TRBJ2-7
cdr3_length: 12
d_call: NA
cdr3_aa: CSVVTPPYEQYF
cdr3_nt: TGCAGCGTTGTGACACCCCCCTACGAGCAGTACTTC

clone_size: NA
v_call: TRBV14
j_call: TRBJ2-5
cdr3_length: 15
d_call: NA
cdr3_aa: CASSRDGLRQETQYF
cdr3_nt: TGTGCCAGCAGTCGCGACGGACTGAGGCAAGAGACCCAGTACTTC

clone_size: NA
v_call: TRBV5-5
j_call: TRBJ1-4
cdr3_length: 14
d_call: TRBD1
cdr3_aa: CASSFTTGEEKLFF
cdr3_nt: TGTGCCAGCAGCTTCACGACAGGGGAAGAAAAACTGTTTTTT

clone_size: NA
v_call: TRBV5-6
j_call: TRBJ2-5
cdr3_length: 16
d_call: NA
cdr3_aa: CASSLGPSAIQETQYF
cdr3_nt: TGTGCCAGCAGCTTGGGACCCTCAGCGATCCAAGAGACCCAGTACTTC

clone_size: NA
v_call: TRBV10-2
j_call: TRBJ2-5
cdr3_length: 15
d_call: NA
cdr3_aa: CASSELGGVGETQYF
cdr3_nt: TGCGCCAGCAGTGAGTTGGGGGGAGTCGGGGAGACCCAGTACTTC

clone_size: NA
v_call: TRBV7-8
j_call: TRBJ2-3
cdr3_length: 17
d_call: NA
cdr3_aa: CASSFGGGPISTDTQYF
cdr3_nt: TGTGCCAGCAGCTTTGGCGGGGGCCCGATTAGCACAGATACGCAGTATTTT

clone_size: NA
v_call: TRBV7-2
j_call: TRBJ1-5
cdr3_length: 13
d_call: TRBD1
cdr3_aa: CASSFYRGQPQHF
cdr3_nt: TGTGCCAGCAGCTTTTACAGGGGACAGCCCCAGCATTTT

clone_size: NA
v_call: TRBV6-4
j_call: TRBJ2-1
cdr3_length: 17
d_call: TRBD2
cdr3_aa: CASSSTSVSGGYNEQFF
cdr3_nt: TGTGCCAGCAGTTCGACCTCCGTGAGCGGGGGGTACAATGAGCAGTTCTTC

clone_size: NA
v_call: TRBV21-1
j_call: TRBJ2-2
cdr3_length: 16
d_call: NA
cdr3_aa: CASSKDNGTGPGELFF
cdr3_nt: TGTGCCAGCAGCAAAGATAACGGGACAGGGCCCGGGGAGCTGTTTTTT

clone_size: NA
v_call: TRBV19
j_call: TRBJ1-1
cdr3_length: 14
d_call: TRBD1
cdr3_aa: CASRTQGSTTEAFF
cdr3_nt: TGTGCCAGTAGGACACAGGGGAGTACCACTGAAGCTTTCTTT

clone_size: NA
v_call: TRBV27
j_call: TRBJ2-7
cdr3_length: 14
d_call: NA
cdr3_aa: CASRGRGGGYEQYF
cdr3_nt: TGTGCCAGCAGAGGGCGAGGGGGAGGGTACGAGCAGTACTTC

clone_size: NA
v_call: TRBV6-1
j_call: TRBJ2-1
cdr3_length: 16
d_call: NA
cdr3_aa: CASSEGVQRGKDEQFF
cdr3_nt: TGTGCCAGCAGTGAAGGAGTTCAGCGCGGGAAGGATGAGCAGTTCTTC

clone_size: NA
v_call: TRBV28
j_call: TRBJ1-1
cdr3_length: 12
d_call: NA
cdr3_aa: CASRSEPTEAFF
cdr3_nt: TGTGCCAGCAGATCGGAGCCGACTGAAGCTTTCTTT

clone_size: NA
v_call: TRBV5-6
j_call: TRBJ1-1
cdr3_length: 17
d_call: TRBD1
cdr3_aa: CASSKSPGTETNTEAFF
cdr3_nt: TGTGCCAGCAGCAAGAGTCCCGGGACAGAGACGAACACTGAAGCTTTCTTT

clone_size: NA
v_call: TRBV15
j_call: TRBJ2-1
cdr3_length: 15
d_call: TRBD2
cdr3_aa: CATSSRGGLRGEQFF
cdr3_nt: TGTGCCACCAGCTCTCGCGGGGGGTTAAGGGGGGAGCAGTTCTTC

clone_size: few
v_call: TRBV5-1
j_call: TRBJ1-1
cdr3_length: 14
d_call: NA
cdr3_aa: CASSPALADTEAFF
cdr3_nt: TGCGCCAGCAGCCCAGCTTTAGCAGACACTGAAGCTTTCTTT

clone_size: NA
v_call: TRBV30
j_call: TRBJ1-5
cdr3_length: 14
d_call: NA
cdr3_aa: CAWSGPGFRQPQHF
cdr3_nt: TGTGCCTGGAGTGGTCCAGGGTTTCGGCAGCCCCAGCATTTT

clone_size: NA
v_call: TRBV2
j_call: TRBJ2-7
cdr3_length: 14
d_call: TRBD1
cdr3_aa: CASRETGKLGEQYF
cdr3_nt: TGTGCCAGCAGAGAGACAGGGAAACTGGGCGAGCAGTACTTC

clone_size: NA
v_call: TRBV30
j_call: TRBJ1-2
cdr3_length: 14
d_call: TRBD1
cdr3_aa: CAWTEGGPNYGYTF
cdr3_nt: TGTGCCTGGACTGAAGGGGGCCCAAACTATGGCTACACCTTC

clone_size: NA
v_call: TRBV25-1
j_call: TRBJ1-2
cdr3_length: 12
d_call: NA
cdr3_aa: CASSATGHGYTF
cdr3_nt: TGTGCCAGCAGTGCTACAGGACATGGCTACACCTTC

clone_size: NA
v_call: TRBV19
j_call: TRBJ1-1
cdr3_length: 14
d_call: NA
cdr3_aa: CASSVAGAPAEAFF
cdr3_nt: TGTGCCAGTAGTGTCGCGGGGGCCCCCGCTGAAGCTTTCTTT